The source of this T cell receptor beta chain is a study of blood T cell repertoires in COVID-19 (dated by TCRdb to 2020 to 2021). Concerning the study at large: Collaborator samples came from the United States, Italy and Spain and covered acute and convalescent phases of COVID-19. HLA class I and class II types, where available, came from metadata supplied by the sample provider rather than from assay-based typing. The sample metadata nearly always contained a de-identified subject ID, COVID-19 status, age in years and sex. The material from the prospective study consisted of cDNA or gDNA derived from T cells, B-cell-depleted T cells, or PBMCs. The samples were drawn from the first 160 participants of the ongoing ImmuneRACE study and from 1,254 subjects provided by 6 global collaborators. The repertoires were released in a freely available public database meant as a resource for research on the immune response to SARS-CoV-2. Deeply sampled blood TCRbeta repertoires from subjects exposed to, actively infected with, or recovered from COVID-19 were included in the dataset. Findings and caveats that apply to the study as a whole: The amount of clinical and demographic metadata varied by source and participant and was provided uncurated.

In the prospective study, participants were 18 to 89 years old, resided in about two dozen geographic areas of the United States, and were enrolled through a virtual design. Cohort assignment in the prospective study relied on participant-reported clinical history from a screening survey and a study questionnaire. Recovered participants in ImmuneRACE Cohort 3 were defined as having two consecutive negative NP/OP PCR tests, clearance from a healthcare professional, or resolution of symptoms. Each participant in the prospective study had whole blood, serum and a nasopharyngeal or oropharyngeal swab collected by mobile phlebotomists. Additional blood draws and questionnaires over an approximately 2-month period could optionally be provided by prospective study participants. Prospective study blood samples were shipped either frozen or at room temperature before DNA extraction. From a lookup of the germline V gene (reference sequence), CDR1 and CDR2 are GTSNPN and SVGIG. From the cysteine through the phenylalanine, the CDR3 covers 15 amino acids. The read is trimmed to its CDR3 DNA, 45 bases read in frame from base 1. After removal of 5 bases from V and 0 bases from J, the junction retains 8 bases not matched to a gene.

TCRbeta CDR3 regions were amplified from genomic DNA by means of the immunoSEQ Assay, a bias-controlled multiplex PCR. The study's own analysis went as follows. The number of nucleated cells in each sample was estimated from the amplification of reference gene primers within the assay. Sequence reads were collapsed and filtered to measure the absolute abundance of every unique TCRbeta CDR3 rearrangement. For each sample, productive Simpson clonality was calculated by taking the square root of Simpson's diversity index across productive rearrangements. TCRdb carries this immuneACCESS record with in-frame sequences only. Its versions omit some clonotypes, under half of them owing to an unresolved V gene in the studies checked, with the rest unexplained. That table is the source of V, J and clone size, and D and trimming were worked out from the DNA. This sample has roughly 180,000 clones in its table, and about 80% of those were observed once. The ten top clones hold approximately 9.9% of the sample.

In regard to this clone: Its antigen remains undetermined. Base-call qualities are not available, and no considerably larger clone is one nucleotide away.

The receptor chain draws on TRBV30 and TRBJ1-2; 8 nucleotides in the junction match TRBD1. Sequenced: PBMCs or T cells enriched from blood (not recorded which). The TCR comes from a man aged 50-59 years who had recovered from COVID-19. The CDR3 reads CAWETGALANYGYTF. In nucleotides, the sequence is TGTGCCTGGGAGACAGGGGCGCTAGCTAACTATGGCTACACCTTC.